This T cell receptor (beta chain) was documented in a study of cytomegalovirus exposure and HLA in healthy donors. Study observations and caveats: Researchers catalogued roughly 170 TCR beta chains as cytomegalovirus-associated. Highly shared sequence variants in one cluster were likely a sequencing artifact. Some V segments, including TRBV6-2 and TRBV6-3, were excluded as indistinguishable.

The study ran its PCR with 60 Vbeta and 13 Jbeta primers. The data were produced by immunoSEQ multiplex PCR, yet TCRdb's version contains in-frame clones alone and is incomplete. The sample lists 150,000 to 200,000 clones, 75% to 85% occurring once. About this clone itself: What it binds is unknown.

The CDR3 covers 17 residues. Trimming removed 2 bases from V and 3 bases from J, with 18 bases in between. Germline V gene sequence: CDR1 MNHEY, CDR2 SMNVEV (reference sequence). The sequencing sample was made of PBMCs. The V gene is TRBV27, the J gene TRBJ2-3; D perhaps matches TRBD1 (6 bases). The source is a woman under 40 in good health and CMV-seronegative. CDR3 loop: CASSLLLYRVGTDTQYF. CDR3 coding DNA: TGTGCCAGCAGTTTACTCCTGTACAGGGTGGGGACAGATACGCAGTATTTT.